The present TCR beta chain was sequenced within a study of blood T cell repertoires in COVID-19. CDR3 length: 16 residues. V was shortened by 4 bases and J by 4 bases, with 17 bases between the two germline ends. CDR1 and CDR2 (germline): SGDLS, YYNGEE. This clone was counted only a few times. Assay used: immunoSEQ multiplex PCR; TCRdb lists only in-frame clones, some missing. The sample lists about 340,000 clones; roughly nine tenths were seen once. In assigning cohorts, the study relied on participant-reported clinical history. This clonotype was obtained from a woman aged 25 to 45 who had recovered from COVID-19. The sequenced sample consisted of PBMCs or T cells enriched from blood (not recorded which). The rearrangement joins TRBV9 to TRBJ2-2, with a weak D call TRBD1 (6 bases). CDR3 DNA sequence: TGTGCCAGCAGCTCAAGCTCCCCAGGGGCCACCGGGGAGCTGTTTTTT. Its protein is CASSSSSPGATGELFF.